This T cell receptor beta chain was recorded in a study of regulatory T cells in long-lasting Graves disease. Overall study findings and caveats: Persistent patients shared fewer than 3,500 public clonotypes among themselves. Newly diagnosed patients shared fewer, at about a thousand.

Turning to this clonotype: Its antigen is unidentified. This clone may be a read error of a much larger clone one base away.

V dropped 2 bases and J dropped 2; count of bases not matched to a gene: 19. The CDR3 spans 22 residues. Germline V CDR1 and CDR2: MNHEY, SVGAGI. Time point meaning: newly diagnosed GD, antithyroid drugs for less than 3 months. PBMC RNA served as the TCR library source. iRepertoire HTBI primers and Arm-PCR of CDR3 regions built TCR beta libraries. TCRdb reprocessed the multiplex PCR reads with MiXCR, giving one entry per CDR3 protein. The sample has a few hundred thousand distinct CDR3 sequences; 10% to 15% are singletons. In addition, the sample was reused for a study of T cells in Graves' hyperthyroidism and ophthalmopathy. That report adds: The study used the HTBI primer set for a first-round RT-PCR of the TCR CDR3.

This sequence originates from a woman under 30 with Graves disease. Sequences were derived from peripheral blood mononuclear cells (PBMCs), sampled at new diagnosis, from a patient treated with antithyroid drugs. The chain carries TRBV6-5 and TRBJ1-5, with 12 bases identical to TRBD1. In nucleotides, the CDR3 is TGTGCCAGCAGTTACCAACTCTCCGGGACAGGGGGCGATAGGGCCGGCAATCAGCCCCAGCATTTT. Its protein product is CASSYQLSGTGGDRAGNQPQHF.